This is a list of T cell receptor beta chains from one sample in a study of response to subunit inactivated influenza vaccine. TCRdb called the RT-PCR reads again in MiXCR, with one record for every CDR3 protein. The sample includes approximately 530,000 distinct CDR3 sequences, 6.5% to 8% of them seen just once. Sequencing used PBMCs from blood, obtained around 2 years after vaccination. The receptors here all came from a man between 50 and 75 years old who received an inactivated influenza vaccine. Both conserved end residues are part of each CDR3.

J,V,CDR3
TRBJ2-3,TRBV5-1,CASSGGGGTDTQYF
TRBJ2-4,TRBV7-8,CASSPEPGSKNIQYF
TRBJ2-3,TRBV21-1,CASRMTSGDTDTQYF
TRBJ2-7,TRBV4-3,CASSPRTGGAEQYF
TRBJ2-5,TRBV10-3,CAISLGANGKEETQYF
TRBJ2-4,TRBV5-6,CASSPLLLGNKNIQYF
TRBJ2-2,TRBV4-3,CASSLQMDGELFF
TRBJ1-6,TRBV19,CATGTVNSPLHF
TRBJ2-1,TRBV20-1,CSAPPGLAGNEQFF
TRBJ2-3,TRBV20-1,CSARGLAGTAHTQYF
TRBJ2-3,TRBV4-3,CASSLGGTGFLDTQYF
TRBJ2-7,TRBV7-9,CASSAQREGLEQYF
TRBJ2-7,TRBV12-3/TRBV12-4,CASSLGGGSYEQYF
TRBJ2-7,TRBV29-1,CSGRQGLESYF
TRBJ1-1,TRBV19,CASSIDANTEAFF
TRBJ2-1,TRBV29-1,CSAEGLAGGEQFF
TRBJ2-7,TRBV7-2,CASSHQGTSGYEQYF
TRBJ2-5,TRBV7-6,CASSLAMAGLAVVETQYF
TRBJ2-1,TRBV20-1,CSACGALPNEQFF
TRBJ2-3,TRBV5-1,CASREGLATDTQYF
TRBJ1-5,TRBV20-1,CSAPRDSVNQPQHF
TRBJ2-1,TRBV5-1,CASSLQTGYNEQFF
TRBJ2-5,TRBV18,CASSPPQGAGETQYF
TRBJ1-2,TRBV20-1,CSADSPYGYTF
TRBJ1-4,TRBV7-2,CASSTGMTNEKLFF
TRBJ1-1,TRBV20-1,CSARVHGPPATEAFF
TRBJ1-2,TRBV12-3/TRBV12-4,CASSLKDRGSGYTF
TRBJ2-3,TRBV9,CASNGGTEGTDTQYF
TRBJ2-3,TRBV4-1,CASSHSRQFAQYF
TRBJ2-3,TRBV5-1,CASSGSTSGGPTDTQYF
TRBJ2-7,TRBV7-2,CASSLTHRGYEQYF
TRBJ2-2,TRBV3-1,CASSQDGTGRELFF
TRBJ1-1,TRBV7-2,CASSLMGSPNTEAFF
TRBJ1-5,TRBV18,CASSRTNSNQPQHF
TRBJ2-7,TRBV2,CASSSGTGDYEQYF
TRBJ1-5,TRBV30,CAWNSPTVWGPQHF
TRBJ1-1,TRBV6-1,CASNNQGMNTEAFF
TRBJ1-2,TRBV20-1,CSASEDSGYTF
TRBJ2-4,TRBV18,CASSPGTGGNIQYF
TRBJ1-5,TRBV24-1,CATSVGRNQPQHF
TRBJ1-1,TRBV5-1,CASSFWDRGNTEAFF
TRBJ2-7,TRBV10-3,CAISDLYEQYF
TRBJ2-7,TRBV29-1,CSVEVGPRYEQYF
TRBJ2-7,TRBV30,CAWNLDYEQYF
TRBJ2-1,TRBV19,CASGQGIAYNEQFF
TRBJ1-2,TRBV5-1,CASSLAGGIEGYTF
TRBJ1-5,TRBV3-1,CASSRRQGPQHF
TRBJ2-4,TRBV19,CASSPRQGAGNIQYF
TRBJ2-1,TRBV19,CASSDTSSYNEQFF
TRBJ2-2,TRBV9,CASSLSTGGELFF
TRBJ2-1,TRBV20-1,CSARDRRRGLSLYEQFF
TRBJ2-1,TRBV20-1,CSARRTSGYNEQFF
TRBJ2-3,TRBV7-2,CASSLERFPRTDTQYF